Below are 27 T cell receptor beta chains sequenced from a single sample in a study of blood T cell repertoires in COVID-19. Profiling relied on immunoSEQ multiplex PCR, and the TCRdb table lists in-frame clones only, not all of them. The sample yields some 250,000 clones, 75% to 90% seen once. Specimen: peripheral blood. These receptors all stem from a man in his thirties or forties with active or convalescent COVID-19.

The V and J genes are TRBV18 and TRBJ2-7; 8 nucleotides align to TRBD1. The V segment lost 8 bases and the J segment 4 bases; nucleotides outside the gene matches: 13. CDR3 length equals 15 residues. Germline values: CDR1 KGHSH, CDR2 LQKENI. The CDR3 sequence is CASKVGGQGAYEQYF. CDR3 nucleotide sequence: TGTGCCAGCAAAGTCGGCGGGCAGGGGGCTTACGAGCAGTACTTC.

In nucleotides, the CDR3 is TGTGCCACCAGTGATTCAGGGGGACAGGGGGGAAGTGAAGCTTTCTTT. Its translation is CATSDSGGQGGSEAFF. The V gene is TRBV24-1, the J gene TRBJ1-1; TRBD1 matches at 11 bases. There are 16 residues in the CDR3. With 2 bases clipped from V and 7 bases from J, the junction kept 8 bases outside the gene matches. In germline, CDR1 is KGHDR, CDR2 SFDVKD.

The rearrangement links TRBV4-1 to TRBJ2-3, with 7 bases matching TRBD2. Germline V gene data show CDR1 as MGHRA and CDR2 as YSYEKL. V shed 1 base and J 0 bases; nucleotides not matched to a gene: 4. The CDR3 is made up of 16 amino acids. CDR3 DNA sequence: TGCGCCAGCAGCCAAGGGCGGGGGTCTAGCACAGATACGCAGTATTTT. This translates into CASSQGRGSSTDTQYF.

This rearrangement joins TRBV19 to TRBJ1-5; the D gene is possibly TRBD1 (5 bases). Germline lookup yields CDR1 LNHDA and CDR2 SQIVND (reference sequence). The CDR3 loop spans 15 amino acids. Trimming took 3 bases from V and 0 from J, leaving 9 bases between them. As DNA, the CDR3 is TGTGCCAGTAGTATTTGGGGGGATAGCAATCAGCCCCAGCATTTT. It encodes CASSIWGDSNQPQHF.

The chain recombines TRBV9 with TRBJ2-1; 9 nucleotides align to TRBD2. In germline, CDR1 is SGDLS, CDR2 YYNGEE. J lost 6 bases, V lost 0 bases, and 7 bases had no gene match. This CDR3 has 16 amino acids. In nucleotides, the CDR3 is TGTGCCAGCAGCGTAGTTTTAGCGGGGGCTTTCAATGAGCAGTTCTTC. Translation gives CASSVVLAGAFNEQFF.

The CDR3 DNA reads TGTGCCAGCAGCTTGAGCGGGGCGGCCTACAATGAGCAGTTCTTC. As protein: CASSLSGAAYNEQFF. The chain carries TRBV7-8 and TRBJ2-1; 7 bases are shared with TRBD2. Trimming removed 3 bases from V and 2 bases from J; junction bases left unmatched: 4. Germline assignment: CDR1 SGHVS and CDR2 FQNEAQ. The CDR3 totals 15 residues.

The V gene is TRBV6-1, the J gene TRBJ2-5, with 9 positions matching TRBD2. The CDR3 has 17 amino acids. J was trimmed by 2 bases and V by 1 base; bases with no gene match: 8. CDR1 is MNHNS and CDR2 is SASEGT in the germline V gene. CDR3 DNA sequence: TGTGCCAGCAGTGAAGGAGGTAGCGGGGGAACACAAGAGACCCAGTACTTC. Its translation: CASSEGGSGGTQETQYF.

CDR3 coding DNA: TGCGCCAGCAGCTTGGCCGGATTGACAGGGGGGAACACTGAAGCTTTCTTT. Its translation is CASSLAGLTGGNTEAFF. The chain is built from TRBV5-1 and TRBJ1-1; 9 positions agree with TRBD1. J gave up 1 base and V 0 bases, and 7 bases lay outside the gene matches. The CDR3 totals 17 residues. Germline V gene data show CDR1 as SGHRS and CDR2 as YFSETQ. The variable domain in full, with the rest retrieved from reference TRBV5-1 and TRBJ1-1, is KAGVTQTPRYLIKTRGQQVTLSCSPISGHRSVSWYQQTPGQGLQFLFEYFSETQRNKGNFPGRFSGRQFSNSRSEMNVSTLELGDSALYLCASSLAGLTGGNTEAFFGQGTRLTVV.

CDR3 sequence (DNA): TGTGCCAGCAGCGGCACAGGGGGCGGCGATAGTGGCTACACCTTC. It translates to CASSGTGGGDSGYTF. The V and J genes are TRBV13 and TRBJ1-2, with 9 nucleotides matching TRBD1. With V trimmed by 5 bases and J by 7 bases, 11 bases remained unmatched. Germline values: CDR1 PRHDT, CDR2 FYEKMQ (reference sequence). The CDR3 covers 15 residues.

The chain is built from TRBV10-2 and TRBJ2-7; TRBD2 agrees at 8 bases. Trimming removed 6 bases from V and 6 bases from J; junction bases left unmatched: 7. This CDR3 contains 13 residues. CDR1 is WSHSY, CDR2 SAAADI, per germline. CDR3 in DNA: TGCGCCAGCAGATCCGGACTAGCTCTCGAGCAGTACTTC. Amino acid sequence: CASRSGLALEQYF.

J is TRBJ2-7 and V is TRBV4-1; no firm D call. CDR1 and CDR2 from the germline V gene are MGHRA and YSYEKL. The CDR3 runs to 17 residues. Deletions cut 1 base from V and 5 bases from J, with 21 bases between. The CDR3 loop is CASSQVPPRHTRDEQYF. CDR3 DNA: TGCGCCAGCAGCCAAGTTCCTCCACGCCATACGAGAGACGAGCAGTACTTC.

By sample fraction, this clone is medium-sized. The chain links TRBV4-1 to TRBJ1-4; D is unresolved. The CDR3 runs 16 residues. CDR1 is MGHRA and CDR2 is YSYEKL in the germline V gene. The V and J ends lost 5 bases and 6 bases respectively, with 19 bases between them. CDR3 sequence: CASSFGPSTIDEKLFF. The CDR3 nucleotides read TGCGCCAGCAGCTTCGGCCCCTCTACTATTGATGAAAAACTGTTTTTT.

The chain joins TRBV19 to TRBJ1-5; 9 nucleotides match TRBD1. The germline V gene has CDR1 LNHDA and CDR2 SQIVND (reference sequence). CDR3 length: 14 amino acids. V shed 5 bases, J shed 10 bases, and the junction held 9 bases outside the gene matches. The CDR3 DNA is TGTGCCAGTAGTCCAACGACAGGGGGTGGACCCCAGCATTTT. As protein: CASSPTTGGGPQHF.

The rearrangement joins TRBV3-1 (or the pseudogene TRBV3-2) to TRBJ1-1; tentatively, D is TRBD1 (6 bases). The CDR3 is made up of 16 amino acids. Germline V gene data show CDR1 as LGHDT and CDR2 as YNNKEL (reference sequence). Between the trimmed V and J ends, which lost 1 base and 5 bases, there was a span of 17 bases. DNA of the CDR3: TGTGCCAGCAGCCAAGCGGGGGGCAGGGCGAGGACTGAAGCTTTCTTT. Amino acids: CASSQAGGRARTEAFF.

The V and J genes are TRBV5-1 and TRBJ2-3; D gene ambiguous. Between the trimmed V and J ends, which lost 3 bases and 2 bases, there was a span of 13 bases. Germline values: CDR1 SGHRS, CDR2 YFSETQ. This CDR3 has 15 residues. The CDR3 DNA follows: TGCGCCAGCAGCTCCTTCGGTTGGTCCACAGATACGCAGTATTTT. Amino acids: CASSSFGWSTDTQYF. Drawing the rest from reference TRBV5-1 and TRBJ2-3, the complete variable domain is KAGVTQTPRYLIKTRGQQVTLSCSPISGHRSVSWYQQTPGQGLQFLFEYFSETQRNKGNFPGRFSGRQFSNSRSEMNVSTLELGDSALYLCASSSFGWSTDTQYFGPGTRLTVL.

The rearrangement joins TRBV6-5 to TRBJ1-2; TRBD1 might be the D (6 bases). In germline, CDR1 is MNHEY, CDR2 SVGAGI. Between the trimmed V and J ends, which lost 6 bases and 8 bases, there was a span of 13 bases. The CDR3 runs 12 residues. The CDR3 DNA reads as TGTGCCAGCAGAACCACAGGGAGCGGCTACACCTTC. It specifies CASRTTGSGYTF.

The gene calls are TRBV15 and TRBJ2-7; possible D gene TRBD2, 5 bases. Germline CDR1 LNHNV, CDR2 YYDKDF (reference sequence). V lost 0 bases and J 4 bases, leaving 22 bases between the germline ends. There are 18 residues in the CDR3. CDR3 region: CATSRDPRGSALSYEQYF. DNA for the CDR3: TGTGCCACCAGCAGAGATCCTCGGGGTAGCGCCCTCTCATACGAGCAGTACTTC.

Details on this clone: Mismatch with germline at one junction end may stem from a read error. This chain joins TRBV7-2 and TRBJ2-3, with 10 bases fitting TRBD2. Germline CDR1 is SGHTA and CDR2 is FQGNSA. The CDR3 loop spans 15 amino acids. Here the CDR3 reads CASSLAGAPLDTQYF. CDR3 DNA: TGTGCCAGCAGCCTAGCGGGGGCGCCGCTAGATACGCAGTATTTT.

The rearrangement uses TRBV6-5 and TRBJ1-1, with D perhaps matching TRBD1 (5 bases). V lost 6 bases and J 4 bases, leaving 15 bases between the germline ends. This CDR3 spans 14 amino acids. The germline V gene has CDR1 MNHEY and CDR2 SVGAGI. The CDR3 region is CASSPDMESTEAFF. The DNA for the CDR3 is TGTGCCAGCAGCCCGGACATGGAGTCCACTGAAGCTTTCTTT.

The chain links TRBV11-1 to TRBJ2-3; the match to TRBD2 covers 9 bases. CDR1 and CDR2 from the germline V gene are SGHAT and FQDESV (reference sequence). The CDR3 is 16 amino acids. The J segment lost 2 bases and the V segment lost 3 bases, leaving 6 bases of the junction unmatched. In DNA, the CDR3 is TGTGCCAGCAGCTTTCGTAGCGGGGGTACCACAGATACGCAGTATTTT. Translated: CASSFRSGGTTDTQYF.

This chain uses TRBV4-2 with TRBJ2-7; D may be TRBD2 (6 bases). Germline lookup yields CDR1 LGHNA and CDR2 YNFKEQ. Trimming removed 0 bases at V and 6 bases at J, with 18 bases between. The CDR3 is 16 amino acids. The CDR3 reads CASSQDRLASVGEQYF. DNA of the CDR3: TGTGCCAGCAGCCAAGATCGTCTAGCGAGCGTGGGCGAGCAGTACTTC.

This chain uses TRBV6-2 or TRBV6-3 with TRBJ2-3; D possibly corresponds to TRBD1 (5 bases). The V and J ends lost 7 bases and 9 bases respectively, with 17 bases between them. This CDR3 contains 13 residues. Germline assignment: CDR1 MNHEY and CDR2 SVGEGT. CDR3 sequence: CASTPEQGSTQYF. The CDR3 DNA reads as TGTGCCAGCACCCCTGAGCAGGGTAGCACGCAGTATTTT.

V usage is TRBV10-3 and J usage is TRBJ1-4; TRBD1 matches 7 bases. With V trimmed by 6 bases and J by 4 bases, 2 bases remained unmatched. The CDR3 runs to 13 residues. From germline, CDR1 is ENHRY and CDR2 SYGVKD. CDR3 sequence: CAISDRVNEKLFF. The CDR3 bases are TGTGCCATCAGCGACAGGGTTAATGAAAAACTGTTTTTT.

The V gene is TRBV9, the J gene TRBJ1-3; no firm D call. Germline-derived CDR1 and CDR2 are SGDLS and YYNGEE. V gave up 3 bases and J gave up 0 bases, with 16 bases separating them. CDR3 length: 17 amino acids. The CDR3 DNA follows: TGTGCCAGCAGCGCCCGAGACGGGGTTTACTCTGGAAACACCATATATTTT. Its translation: CASSARDGVYSGNTIYF.

CDR3 region: CASAQDGPEVTETQYF. Written as DNA, the CDR3 is TGTGCCAGCGCCCAGGACGGGCCGGAGGTCACTGAGACCCAGTACTTC. The chain has TRBV5-4 and TRBJ2-5; D perhaps matches TRBD2 (5 bases). V gave up 7 bases and J gave up 5 bases, with 24 bases separating them. The CDR3 extends over 16 amino acids. Germline values: CDR1 SGHNT, CDR2 YYREEE (reference sequence).

The rearrangement joins TRBV7-6 to TRBJ2-2, with TRBD2 as a possible D gene (7 bases). The CDR3 totals 15 residues. The germline V gene encodes CDR1 SGHVS and CDR2 FNYEAQ. V lost 5 bases and J 2 bases, leaving 12 bases between the germline ends. Here the CDR3 reads CASSGGGGNTGELFF. The DNA for the CDR3 is TGTGCCAGCAGCGGAGGCGGGGGCAACACCGGGGAGCTGTTTTTT.

The chain joins TRBV6-2 or TRBV6-3 to TRBJ2-5; possible D gene TRBD1, 5 bases. CDR3 length: 16 residues. Germline V CDR1 and CDR2: MNHEY, SVGEGT. Trimming took off 0 bases at V and 5 bases at J, with 16 bases between the two ends. Here the CDR3 DNA reads TGTGCCAGCAGTTACTCGAGCATCAAGGGGCTGGAGACCCAGTACTTC. It codes for CASSYSSIKGLETQYF.